This TCR beta chain was captured by sequencing in a study of response to subunit inactivated influenza vaccine. Study results and caveats: It was the authors' suggestion that each seasonal influenza vaccination recruits few new T cells.

TCRdb redid the calling of the RT-PCR reads with MiXCR, one entry per CDR3 protein. The sample includes around 570,000 distinct CDR3 sequences, around 8% of them seen just once. This clonotype was seen more than once but under ten times. The antigen remains undetermined. The V gene's germline CDR1 is MNHNS and CDR2 SASEGT. The CDR3 covers 14 residues. Trimming pared 6 bases from V and 2 bases from J, leaving 14 bases between. V usage is TRBV6-1 and J usage is TRBJ2-7; D is perhaps TRBD1 (6 bases). The sequencing here drew on PBMCs from blood, taken around 25 months after vaccination. The sequence derives from a man between 50 and 69 years old who received an inactivated influenza vaccine. The CDR3 here is CASSPTGIPYEQYF. In DNA form, the CDR3 reads TGTGCCAGCAGCCCAACAGGGATACCCTACGAGCAGTACTTC.